This T cell receptor (beta chain) is from a study of blood T cell repertoires in COVID-19. The overall study: Samples representing acute and convalescent COVID-19 were sourced from the United States, Italy and Spain. PBMCs, B-cell-depleted T cells, or T cells were the source of the cDNA or gDNA that made up the material.

Authors' processing steps: From reference gene primer amplification, estimates of nucleated cell counts were derived. Here immunoSEQ multiplex PCR was the method, and the copy in TCRdb shows in-frame clones only, minus some. The DNA was the basis for D and trimming; V, J and clone size are from that table. The profile shows roughly 290,000 clones, 86% of them singletons. The ends were cut back, 1 base at V and 4 bases at J, with 13 bases in the middle. CDR1 and CDR2 from the germline V gene are LGHNA and YNFKEQ. CDR3 length equals 15 residues. This sequence originates from a woman aged 30 to 39 who had recovered from COVID-19. The genes are TRBV4-2 and TRBJ1-1, with D maybe TRBD1 (6 bases). The specimen was peripheral blood. DNA for the CDR3: TGTGCCAGCAGCCAAGTGGGGGAGGGGGGCACTGAAGCTTTCTTT. This gives the protein CASSQVGEGGTEAFF.